The 9 T cell receptor beta chains presented below share a single source sample, sequenced in a study of blood T cell repertoires in COVID-19 (dated by TCRdb to about 2020). To prepare the library, the immunoSEQ multiplex PCR assay was applied. Not all clones reach the TCRdb copy of this immuneACCESS table, which keeps in-frame sequences only. Checked studies attribute under half of the gap to unresolved V genes and leave the rest unexplained. This sample holds some 120,000 clones; roughly 76% were observed only once. Together, the top ten hold over 9.5% of the sample. The specimen sequenced was peripheral blood. These receptors all stem from a human donor in a cohort sampled during active COVID-19.

This clone was detected once. V gene TRBV2 combines with J gene TRBJ1-2; possible D gene TRBD1, 6 bases. Germline V lookup: CDR1 SNHLY, CDR2 FYNNEI. V was trimmed by 7 bases and J by 4 bases, leaving 16 bases between them. CDR3 size: 14 residues. The CDR3 loop reads CASIPGVTGYGYTF. The CDR3 nucleotides are TGTGCCAGCATCCCAGGGGTTACGGGCTATGGCTACACCTTC.

The J gene is TRBJ1-2, the V gene TRBV11-2; D is undetermined. CDR3 length equals 14 residues. CDR1 SGHAT and CDR2 FQNNGV come from the germline V gene. The V gene lost 4 bases and the J gene lost 7 bases, with 16 bases spanning the gap. DNA for the CDR3: TGTGCCAGCAGCTCGGGCGGGGAGGGTTCTGGCTACACCTTC. It encodes CASSSGGEGSGYTF.

The rearrangement links TRBV7-7 to TRBJ2-5; 7 nucleotides agree with TRBD1. Germline CDR1 reads SSHAT; CDR2 reads FNYEAQ (reference sequence). The CDR3 is 13 amino acids. V was pared by 4 bases and J by 1 base, with 0 bases of the junction left unmatched. The DNA of the CDR3 is TGTGCCAGCAGCTGGACAGGCCAAGAGACCCAGTACTTC. This sequence encodes CASSWTGQETQYF.

This rearrangement joins TRBV30 to TRBJ1-2; possible D gene TRBD1, 6 bases. This CDR3 comprises 12 residues. V dropped 4 bases and J dropped 7 bases, with 13 bases sitting between them. From germline, CDR1 is GTSNPN and CDR2 SVGIG (reference sequence). The CDR3 is CAWIRDKGGYTF. The DNA for the CDR3 is TGTGCCTGGATCCGGGACAAAGGTGGCTACACCTTC.

This clone was seen only once. The chain uses TRBV28 and TRBJ2-7; TRBD1 aligns across 7 bases. V trimming: 5 bases; J trimming: 0 bases; junction bases outside the gene matches: 10. The CDR3 runs to 16 residues. The V gene's germline CDR1 is MDHEN and CDR2 SYDVKM. The CDR3 loop is CASSINRGLSSYEQYF. In DNA form, the CDR3 reads TGTGCCAGCAGTATCAACAGGGGTCTCAGCTCCTACGAGCAGTACTTC.

J is TRBJ2-7 and V is TRBV5-6; D perhaps matches TRBD2 (6 bases). Germline V gene data show CDR1 as SGHDT and CDR2 as YYEEEE. Trimming removed 4 bases at V and 2 bases at J, with 16 bases between. The length of the CDR3 is 15 residues. DNA for the CDR3: TGTGCCAGCAGCCCGAGGGGACTCCAGGCCTACGAGCAGTACTTC. This encodes CASSPRGLQAYEQYF.

This rearrangement joins TRBV9 to TRBJ2-1; 7 bases agree with TRBD2. Unmatched junction bases numbered 4, after V lost 0 bases and J lost 4 bases. The CDR3 consists of 15 residues. The germline gives CDR1 SGDLS, CDR2 YYNGEE. CDR3 sequence (DNA): TGTGCCAGCAGCGTAGTTCCTAGCGGATACAATGAGCAGTTCTTC. Residues: CASSVVPSGYNEQFF.

The rearrangement uses TRBV28 and TRBJ2-1; TRBD2 matches 8 bases. The germline gives CDR1 MDHEN, CDR2 SYDVKM. Trimming removed 3 bases from V and 6 bases from J; junction bases left unmatched: 10. The CDR3 spans 16 residues. The CDR3 sequence is CASSFVRTSFGNEQFF. CDR3 bases: TGTGCCAGCAGTTTCGTACGGACTAGCTTTGGCAATGAGCAGTTCTTC.

J is TRBJ2-7 and V is TRBV5-6, with D perhaps matching TRBD1 (5 bases). V lost 3 bases and J 1 base, leaving 14 bases between the germline ends. The CDR3 is 15 amino acids. Per germline, CDR1 SGHDT and CDR2 YYEEEE. The CDR3 nucleotides are TGTGCCAGCAGCTACTCCGAAGGGGAATCCTACGAGCAGTACTTC. Translated, it gives CASSYSEGESYEQYF.